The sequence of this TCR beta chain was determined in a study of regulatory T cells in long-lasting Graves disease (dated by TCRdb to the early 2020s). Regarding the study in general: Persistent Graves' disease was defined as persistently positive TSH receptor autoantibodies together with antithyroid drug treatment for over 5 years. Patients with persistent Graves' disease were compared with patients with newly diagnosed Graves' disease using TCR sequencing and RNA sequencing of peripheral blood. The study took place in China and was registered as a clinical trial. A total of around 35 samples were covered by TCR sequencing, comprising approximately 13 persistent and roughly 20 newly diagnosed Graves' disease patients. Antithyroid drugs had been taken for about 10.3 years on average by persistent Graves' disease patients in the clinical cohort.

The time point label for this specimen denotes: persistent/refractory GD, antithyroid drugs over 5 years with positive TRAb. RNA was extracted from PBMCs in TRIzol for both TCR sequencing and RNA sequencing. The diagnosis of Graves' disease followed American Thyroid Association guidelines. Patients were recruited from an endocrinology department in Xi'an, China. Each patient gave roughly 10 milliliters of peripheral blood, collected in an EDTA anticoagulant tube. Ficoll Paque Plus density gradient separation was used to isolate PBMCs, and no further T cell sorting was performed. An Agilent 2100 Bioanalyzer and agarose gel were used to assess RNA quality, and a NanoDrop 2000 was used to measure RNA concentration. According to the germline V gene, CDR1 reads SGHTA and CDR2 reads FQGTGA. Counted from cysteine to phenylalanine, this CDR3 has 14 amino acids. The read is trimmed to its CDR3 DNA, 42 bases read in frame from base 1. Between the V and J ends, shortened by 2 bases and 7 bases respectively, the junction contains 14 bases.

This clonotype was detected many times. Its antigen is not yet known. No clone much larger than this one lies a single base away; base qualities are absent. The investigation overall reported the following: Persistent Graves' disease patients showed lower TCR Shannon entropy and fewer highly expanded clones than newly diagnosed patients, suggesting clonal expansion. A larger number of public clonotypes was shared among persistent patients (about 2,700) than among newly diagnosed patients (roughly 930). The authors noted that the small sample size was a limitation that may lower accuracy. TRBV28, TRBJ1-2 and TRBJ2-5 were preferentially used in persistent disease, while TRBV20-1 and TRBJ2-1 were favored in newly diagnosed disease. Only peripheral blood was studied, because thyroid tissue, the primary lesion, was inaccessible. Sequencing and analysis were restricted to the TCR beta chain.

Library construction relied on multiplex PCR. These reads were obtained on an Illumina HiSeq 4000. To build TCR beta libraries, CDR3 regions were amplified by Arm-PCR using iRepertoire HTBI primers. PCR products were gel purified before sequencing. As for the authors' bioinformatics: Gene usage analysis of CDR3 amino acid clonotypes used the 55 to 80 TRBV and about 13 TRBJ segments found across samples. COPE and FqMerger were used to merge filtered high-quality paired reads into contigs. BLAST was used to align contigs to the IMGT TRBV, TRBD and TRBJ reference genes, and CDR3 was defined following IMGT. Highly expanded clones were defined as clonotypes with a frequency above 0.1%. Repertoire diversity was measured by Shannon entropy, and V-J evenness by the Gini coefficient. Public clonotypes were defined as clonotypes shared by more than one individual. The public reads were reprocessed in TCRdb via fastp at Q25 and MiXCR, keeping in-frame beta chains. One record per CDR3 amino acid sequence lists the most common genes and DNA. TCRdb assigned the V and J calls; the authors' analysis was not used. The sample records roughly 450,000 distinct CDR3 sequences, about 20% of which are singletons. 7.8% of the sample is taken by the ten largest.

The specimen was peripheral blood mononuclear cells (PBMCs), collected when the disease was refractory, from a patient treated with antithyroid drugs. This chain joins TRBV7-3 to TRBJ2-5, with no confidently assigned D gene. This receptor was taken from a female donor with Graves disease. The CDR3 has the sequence CASSLPPDKLTQYF. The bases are TGTGCCAGCAGCTTACCCCCAGATAAATTGACCCAGTACTTC.